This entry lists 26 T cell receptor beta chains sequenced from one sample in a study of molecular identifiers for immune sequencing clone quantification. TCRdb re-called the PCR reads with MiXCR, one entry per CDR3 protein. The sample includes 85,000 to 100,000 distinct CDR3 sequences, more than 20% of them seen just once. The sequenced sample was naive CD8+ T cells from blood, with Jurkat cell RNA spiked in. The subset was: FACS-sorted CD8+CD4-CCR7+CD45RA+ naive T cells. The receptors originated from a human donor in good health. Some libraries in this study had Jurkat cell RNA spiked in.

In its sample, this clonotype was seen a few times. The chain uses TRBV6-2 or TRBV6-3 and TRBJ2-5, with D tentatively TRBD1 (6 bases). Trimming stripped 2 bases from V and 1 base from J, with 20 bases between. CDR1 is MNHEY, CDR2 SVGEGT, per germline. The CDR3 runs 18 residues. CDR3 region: CASSYPGANSLPQETQYF. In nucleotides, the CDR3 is TGTGCCAGCAGTTACCCAGGGGCGAACAGCCTACCCCAAGAGACCCAGTACTTC.

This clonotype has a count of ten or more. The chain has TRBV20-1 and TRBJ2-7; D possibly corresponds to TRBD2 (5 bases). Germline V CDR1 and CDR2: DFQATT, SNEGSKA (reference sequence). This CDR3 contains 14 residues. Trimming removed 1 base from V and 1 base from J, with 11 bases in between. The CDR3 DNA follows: TGCAGTGCTAGAGTCGGGATTACGTCCTACGAGCAGTACTTC. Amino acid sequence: CSARVGITSYEQYF.

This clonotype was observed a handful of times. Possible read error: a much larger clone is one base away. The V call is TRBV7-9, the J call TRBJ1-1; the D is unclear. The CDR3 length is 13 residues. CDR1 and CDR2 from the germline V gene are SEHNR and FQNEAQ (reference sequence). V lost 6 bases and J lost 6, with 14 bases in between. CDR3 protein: CASRPMDGAEAFF. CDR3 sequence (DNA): TGTGCCAGCAGACCGATGGATGGCGCTGAAGCTTTCTTT. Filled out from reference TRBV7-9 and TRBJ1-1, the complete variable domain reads DTGVSQNPRHKITKRGQNVTFRCDPISEHNRLYWYRQTLGQGPEFLTYFQNEAQLEKSRLLSDRFSAERPKGSFSTLEIQRTEQGDSAMYLCASRPMDGAEAFFGQGTRLTVV.

In DNA form, the CDR3 reads TGTGCCAGCAGCTTGTGCGTCGGGGCCTCCTACGAGCAGTACTTC. It encodes CASSLCVGASYEQYF. The gene calls are TRBV5-6 and TRBJ2-7; the D call may be TRBD1 or TRBD2 (5 bases each). From germline, CDR1 is SGHDT and CDR2 YYEEEE. Trimming pared 1 base from V and 0 bases from J, leaving 11 bases between. The CDR3 runs 15 residues.

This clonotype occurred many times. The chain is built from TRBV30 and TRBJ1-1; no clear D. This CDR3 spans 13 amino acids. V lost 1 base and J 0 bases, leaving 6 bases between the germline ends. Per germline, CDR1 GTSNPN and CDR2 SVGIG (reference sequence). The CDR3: CAWSDSMNTEAFF. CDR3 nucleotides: TGTGCCTGGAGTGACAGCATGAACACTGAAGCTTTCTTT.

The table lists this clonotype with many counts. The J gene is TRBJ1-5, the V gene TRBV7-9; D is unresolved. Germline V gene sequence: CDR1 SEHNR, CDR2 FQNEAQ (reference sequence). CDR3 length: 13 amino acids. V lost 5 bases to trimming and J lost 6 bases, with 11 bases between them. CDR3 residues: CASSRAVAQPQHF. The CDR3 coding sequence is TGTGCCAGCAGCCGGGCAGTCGCTCAGCCCCAGCATTTT. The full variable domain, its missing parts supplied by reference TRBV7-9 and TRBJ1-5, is DTGVSQNPRHKITKRGQNVTFRCDPISEHNRLYWYRQTLGQGPEFLTYFQNEAQLEKSRLLSDRFSAERPKGSFSTLEIQRTEQGDSAMYLCASSRAVAQPQHFGDGTRLSIL.

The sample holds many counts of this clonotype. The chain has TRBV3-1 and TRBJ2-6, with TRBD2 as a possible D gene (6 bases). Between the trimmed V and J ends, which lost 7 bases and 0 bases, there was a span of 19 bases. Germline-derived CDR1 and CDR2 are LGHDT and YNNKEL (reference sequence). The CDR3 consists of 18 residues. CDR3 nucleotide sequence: TGTGCCAGCACGTCAAGGCGGGGATTATCCTCTGGGGCCAACGTCCTGACTTTC. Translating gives CASTSRRGLSSGANVLTF.

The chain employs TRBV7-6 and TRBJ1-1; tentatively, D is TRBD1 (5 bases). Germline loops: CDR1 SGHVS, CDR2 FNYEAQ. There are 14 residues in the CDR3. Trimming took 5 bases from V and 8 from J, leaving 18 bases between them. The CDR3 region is CASSLVGGGNEAFF. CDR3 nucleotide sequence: TGTGCCAGCAGCCTAGTGGGGGGTGGTAACGAAGCTTTCTTT.

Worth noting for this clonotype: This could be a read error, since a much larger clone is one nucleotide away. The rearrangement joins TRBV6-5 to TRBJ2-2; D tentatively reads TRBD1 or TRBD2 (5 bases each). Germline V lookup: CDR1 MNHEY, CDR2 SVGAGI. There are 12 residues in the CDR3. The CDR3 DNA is TGTGCCTCCTCCAGTACCACCGGGGACCTGTTTTTT. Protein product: CASSSTTGDLFF.

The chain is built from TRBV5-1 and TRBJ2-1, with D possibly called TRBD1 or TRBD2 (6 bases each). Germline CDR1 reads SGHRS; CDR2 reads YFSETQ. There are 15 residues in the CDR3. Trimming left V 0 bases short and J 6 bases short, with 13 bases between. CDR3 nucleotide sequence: TGCGCCAGCAGCTTGGCAAGGGGGGCCTCCAATGAGCAGTTCTTC. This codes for CASSLARGASNEQFF.

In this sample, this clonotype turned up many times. Here the CDR3 DNA reads TGTGCCACGAGCGCGTGGAACACTGAAGCTTTCTTT. It is translated as CATSAWNTEAFF. The chain employs TRBV19 and TRBJ1-1; D uncertain. The CDR3 is 12 amino acids. V lost 10 bases to trimming and J lost 1 base, with 10 bases between them. Germline CDR1 and CDR2: LNHDA and SQIVND (reference sequence).

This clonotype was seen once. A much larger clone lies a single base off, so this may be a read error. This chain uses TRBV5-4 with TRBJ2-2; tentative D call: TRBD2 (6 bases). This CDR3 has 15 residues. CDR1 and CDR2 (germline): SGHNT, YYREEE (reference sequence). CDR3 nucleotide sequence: TGTGCCAGCACCATGGGGGGTCCGTACACCAGGGAGCTGTTTTTT. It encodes CASTMGGPYTRELFF. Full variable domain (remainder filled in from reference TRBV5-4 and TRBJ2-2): ETGVTQSPTHLIKTRGQQVTLRCSSQSGHNTVSWYQQALGQGPQFIFQYYREEENGRGNFPPRFSGLQFPNYSSELNVNALELDDSALYLCASTMGGPYTRELFFGEGSRLTVL.

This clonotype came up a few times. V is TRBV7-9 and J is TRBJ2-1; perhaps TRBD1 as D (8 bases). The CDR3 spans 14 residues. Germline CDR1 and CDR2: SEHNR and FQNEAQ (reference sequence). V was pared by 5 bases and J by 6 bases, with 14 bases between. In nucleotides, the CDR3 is TGTGCCAGCAGCGTGACAGGGGAGGGCAATGAGCAGTTCTTC. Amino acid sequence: CASSVTGEGNEQFF.

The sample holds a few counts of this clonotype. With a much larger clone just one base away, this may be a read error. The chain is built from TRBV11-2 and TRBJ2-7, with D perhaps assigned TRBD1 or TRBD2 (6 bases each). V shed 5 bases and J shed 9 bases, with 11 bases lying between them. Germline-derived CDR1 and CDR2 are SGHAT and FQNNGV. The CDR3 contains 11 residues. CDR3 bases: TGTGCCAGCAGCCCCGGGGGCGCGCAGTACTTC. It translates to CASSPGGAQYF.

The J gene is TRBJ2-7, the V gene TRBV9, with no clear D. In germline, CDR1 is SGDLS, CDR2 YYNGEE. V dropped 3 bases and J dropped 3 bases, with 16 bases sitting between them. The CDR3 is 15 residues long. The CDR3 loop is CASSEEGQSNYEQYF. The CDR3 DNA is TGTGCCAGCAGCGAGGAAGGGCAGAGCAACTACGAGCAGTACTTC.

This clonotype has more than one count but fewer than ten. The CDR3 here is CASSSGSEQFF. CDR3 sequence (DNA): TGTGCCAGCAGTAGTGGTAGTGAGCAGTTCTTC. The chain links TRBV27 to TRBJ2-1; no reliable D call. The CDR3 is made up of 11 amino acids. Germline V gives CDR1 MNHEY, CDR2 SMNVEV (reference sequence). Trimming took 5 bases from V and 9 from J, leaving 8 bases between them.

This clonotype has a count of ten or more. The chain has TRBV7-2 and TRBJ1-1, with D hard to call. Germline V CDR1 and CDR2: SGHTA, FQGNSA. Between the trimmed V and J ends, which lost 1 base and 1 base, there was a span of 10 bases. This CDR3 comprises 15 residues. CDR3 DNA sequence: TGTGCCAGCAGCTTAGTCGACACCTGGAACACTGAAGCTTTCTTT. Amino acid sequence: CASSLVDTWNTEAFF.

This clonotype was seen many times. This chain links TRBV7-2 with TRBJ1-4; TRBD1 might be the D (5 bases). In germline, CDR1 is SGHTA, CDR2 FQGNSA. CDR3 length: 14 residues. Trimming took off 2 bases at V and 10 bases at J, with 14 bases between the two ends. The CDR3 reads CASSLTEGTGKLFF. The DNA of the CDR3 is TGTGCCAGCAGCTTAACGGAGGGGACGGGAAAACTGTTTTTT.

As DNA, the CDR3 is TGTGCCAGCAGGTCCTCGTCCGGGGGAACTTCCTACGAGCAGTACTTC. It yields the protein CASRSSSGGTSYEQYF. The genes are TRBV6-2 or TRBV6-3 and TRBJ2-7, with D tentatively TRBD2 (6 bases). Germline V CDR1 and CDR2: MNHEY, SVGEGT. The CDR3 length is 16 residues. Trimming cost V 6 bases and J 1 base, with 19 bases left between them.

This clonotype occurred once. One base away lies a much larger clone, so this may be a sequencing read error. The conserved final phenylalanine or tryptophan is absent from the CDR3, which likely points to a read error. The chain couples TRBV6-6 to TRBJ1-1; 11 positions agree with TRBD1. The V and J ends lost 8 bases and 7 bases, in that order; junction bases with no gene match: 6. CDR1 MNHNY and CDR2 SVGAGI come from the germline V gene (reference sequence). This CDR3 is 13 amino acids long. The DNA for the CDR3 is TGTGCCAGCTGGACAGGGGGCGGATTTGAAGCTTTCTCT. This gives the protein CASWTGGGFEAFS.

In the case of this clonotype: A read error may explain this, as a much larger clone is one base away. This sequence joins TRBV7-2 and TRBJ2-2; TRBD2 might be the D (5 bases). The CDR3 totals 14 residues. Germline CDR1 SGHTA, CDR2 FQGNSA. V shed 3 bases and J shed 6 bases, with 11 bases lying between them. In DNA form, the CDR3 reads TGTGCCAGCAGCTTCGGGGTGTTCGCCGGGGAGCTGTTTTTT. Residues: CASSFGVFAGELFF. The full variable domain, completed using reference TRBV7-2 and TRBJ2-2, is GAGVSQSPSNKVTEKGKDVELRCDPISGHTALYWYRQSLGQGLEFLIYFQGNSAPDKSGLPSDRFSAERTGGSVSTLTIQRTQQEDSAVYLCASSFGVFAGELFFGEGSRLTVL.

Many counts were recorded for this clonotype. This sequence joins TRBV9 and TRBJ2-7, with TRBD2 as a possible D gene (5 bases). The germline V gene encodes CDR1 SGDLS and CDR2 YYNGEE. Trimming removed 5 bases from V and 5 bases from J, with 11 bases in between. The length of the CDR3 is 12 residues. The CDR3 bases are TGTGCCAGCAGTAGAGGGTTCGACGAGCAGTACTTC. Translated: CASSRGFDEQYF.

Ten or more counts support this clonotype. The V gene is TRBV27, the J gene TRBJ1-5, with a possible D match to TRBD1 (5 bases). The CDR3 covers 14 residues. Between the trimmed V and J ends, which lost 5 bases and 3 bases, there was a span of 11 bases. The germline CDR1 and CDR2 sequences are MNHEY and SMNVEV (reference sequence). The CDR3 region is CASSHGQVNQPQHF. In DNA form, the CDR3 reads TGTGCCAGCAGTCATGGACAAGTCAATCAGCCCCAGCATTTT.

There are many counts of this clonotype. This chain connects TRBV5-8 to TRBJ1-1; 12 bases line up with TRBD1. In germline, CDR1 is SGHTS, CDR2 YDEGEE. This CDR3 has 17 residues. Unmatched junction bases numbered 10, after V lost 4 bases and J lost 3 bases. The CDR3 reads CASSLRDRGLAYTEAFF. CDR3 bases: TGTGCCAGCAGCCTCCGGGACAGGGGGCTGGCGTACACTGAAGCTTTCTTT.

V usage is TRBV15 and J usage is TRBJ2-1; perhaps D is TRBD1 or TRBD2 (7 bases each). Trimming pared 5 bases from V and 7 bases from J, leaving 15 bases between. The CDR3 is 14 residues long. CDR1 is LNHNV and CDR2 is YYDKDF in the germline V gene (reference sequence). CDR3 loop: CATSPGGGTNEQFF. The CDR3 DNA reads TGTGCCACCAGCCCAGGGGGGGGGACGAATGAGCAGTTCTTC. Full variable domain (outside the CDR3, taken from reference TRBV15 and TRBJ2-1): DAMVIQNPRYQVTQFGKPVTLSCSQTLNHNVMYWYQQKSSQAPKLLFHYYDKDFNNEADTPDNFQSRRPNTSFCFLDIRSPGLGDTAMYLCATSPGGGTNEQFFGPGTRLTVL.

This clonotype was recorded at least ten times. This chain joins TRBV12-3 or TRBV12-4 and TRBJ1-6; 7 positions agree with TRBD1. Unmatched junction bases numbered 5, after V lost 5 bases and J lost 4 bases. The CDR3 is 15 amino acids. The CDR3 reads CASSPGTAYNSPLHF. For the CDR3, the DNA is TGTGCCAGCAGTCCAGGGACAGCGTATAATTCACCCCTCCACTTT.